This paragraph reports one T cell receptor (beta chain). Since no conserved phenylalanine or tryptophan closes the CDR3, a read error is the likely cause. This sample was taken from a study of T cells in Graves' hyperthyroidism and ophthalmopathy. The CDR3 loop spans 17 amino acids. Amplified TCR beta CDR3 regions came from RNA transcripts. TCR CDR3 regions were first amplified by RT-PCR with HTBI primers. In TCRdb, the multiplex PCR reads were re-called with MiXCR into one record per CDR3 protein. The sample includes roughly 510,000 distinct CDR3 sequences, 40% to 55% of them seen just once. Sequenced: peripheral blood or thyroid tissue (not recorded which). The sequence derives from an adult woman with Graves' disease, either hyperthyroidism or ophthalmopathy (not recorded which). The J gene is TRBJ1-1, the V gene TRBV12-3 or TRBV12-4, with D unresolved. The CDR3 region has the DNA TGTGCCAGTAGTTCGGGAAGAGGACCGAGGGTGAACACTGAAGCTTTCTCT. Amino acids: CASSSGRGPRVNTEAFS.